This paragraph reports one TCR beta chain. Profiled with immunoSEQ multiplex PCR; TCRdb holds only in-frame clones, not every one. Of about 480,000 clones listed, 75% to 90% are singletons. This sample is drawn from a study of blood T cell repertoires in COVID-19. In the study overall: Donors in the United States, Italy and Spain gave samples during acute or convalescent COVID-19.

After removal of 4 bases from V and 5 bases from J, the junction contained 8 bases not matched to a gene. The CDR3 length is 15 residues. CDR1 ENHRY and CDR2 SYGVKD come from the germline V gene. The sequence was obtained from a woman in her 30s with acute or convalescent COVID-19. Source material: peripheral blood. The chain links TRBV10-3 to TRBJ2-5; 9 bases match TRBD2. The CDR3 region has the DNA TGTGCCATCAGTGTAGCGGGGGCCACGCGGGAGACCCAGTACTTC. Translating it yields CAISVAGATRETQYF.